The 30 T cell receptor beta chains reported below all come from one sample, sequenced in a study of shared T cell receptors in the human thymus. The repertoire was sequenced with immunoSEQ multiplex PCR; TCRdb's copy has only in-frame clones and lacks some. This sample carries 700,000 to 750,000 clones, 80% to 90% of them seen once, and the ten largest clones take 0.0095% to 0.013%. The sample was also reused in another study, on human thymus T cells.

The sample comprised thymocytes. These receptors were collected from a girl under three years old with a congenital heart defect.

The V gene is TRBV5-5, the J gene TRBJ1-2; D gene ambiguous. V was cut by 4 bases and J by 1 base, with 26 bases left in between. CDR1 and CDR2 (germline): SGHKS, YYEKEE (reference sequence). CDR3 length equals 19 residues. CDR3 sequence: CASSPYRYNPTRNNYGYTF. The CDR3 nucleotides are TGTGCCAGCAGCCCCTACAGATACAACCCCACCCGTAATAACTATGGCTACACCTTC.

This clone was seen more than once but under ten times. The J gene is TRBJ2-2, the V gene TRBV6-6, with D perhaps matching TRBD1 (6 bases). Between the trimmed V and J ends, which lost 2 bases and 6 bases, there was a span of 7 bases. CDR1 is MNHNY and CDR2 is SVGAGI in the germline V gene (reference sequence). The CDR3 sequence is 13 residues long. As DNA, the CDR3 is TGTGCCAGCAGTTACGGGGGCCCCGGGGAGCTGTTTTTT. Amino acid sequence: CASSYGGPGELFF.

This clone showed up just a few times. V is TRBV27 and J is TRBJ1-4, with a weak D call TRBD1 (6 bases). CDR3 length: 14 residues. V gave up 6 bases and J gave up 3 bases, with 11 bases separating them. CDR1 and CDR2 from the germline V gene are MNHEY and SMNVEV (reference sequence). Written as DNA, the CDR3 is TGTGCCAGCAGACCGGGACAACCTAATGAAAAACTGTTTTTT. Protein product: CASRPGQPNEKLFF. The entire variable domain, with the rest obtained from reference TRBV27 and TRBJ1-4, is as follows: EAQVTQNPRYLITVTGKKLTVTCSQNMNHEYMSWYRQDPGLGLRQIYYSMNVEVTDKGDVPEGYKVSRKEKRNFPLILESPSPNQTSLYFCASRPGQPNEKLFFGSGTQLSVL.

There are a few counts of this clone. This sequence joins TRBV29-1 and TRBJ1-1; no reliable D call. The CDR3 has 12 amino acids. CDR1 SQVTM and CDR2 ANQGSEA come from the germline V gene. The V end lost 3 bases, the J end lost 0 bases, and 5 bases lay between the germline ends. CDR3 loop: CSVERVNTEAFF. The CDR3 DNA follows: TGCAGCGTTGAGAGAGTGAACACTGAAGCTTTCTTT.

The chain employs TRBV5-4 and TRBJ1-2, with 7 positions matching TRBD1. J was trimmed by 7 bases and V by 2 bases; bases with no gene match: 17. Germline values: CDR1 SGHNT, CDR2 YYREEE (reference sequence). The CDR3 is made up of 17 amino acids. The CDR3 nucleotides are TGTGCCAGCAGCTTAGCGCCGGAATGGACAGGCCTTACTGGCTACACCTTC. This codes for CASSLAPEWTGLTGYTF.

This chain joins TRBV9 and TRBJ1-2, with D hard to call. Germline assignment: CDR1 SGDLS and CDR2 YYNGEE. V was shortened by 6 bases and J by 0 bases, with 12 bases between the two germline ends. CDR3 length equals 14 residues. The CDR3 region has the DNA TGTGCCAGCACAGAGAGGGTTTCTAACTATGGCTACACCTTC. Encoded protein: CASTERVSNYGYTF.

This clone was counted once. The gene calls are TRBV6-4 and TRBJ2-7, with TRBD1 matching over 7 bases. The CDR3 has 16 residues. V was clipped by 0 bases and J by 2 bases; unmatched bases: 7. Germline assignment: CDR1 MRHNA and CDR2 SNTAGT. In nucleotides, the CDR3 is TGTGCCAGCAGTGACTCGGACAGGCCTCCAGCCTACGAGCAGTACTTC. It is translated as CASSDSDRPPAYEQYF.

The V and J genes are TRBV27 and TRBJ2-7, with 8 bases matching TRBD1. Trimming removed 6 bases from V and 4 bases from J; junction bases left unmatched: 11. CDR1 is MNHEY, CDR2 SMNVEV, per germline (reference sequence). The CDR3 runs 15 residues. CDR3 sequence: CASSYARQGAYEQYF. CDR3 nucleotide sequence: TGTGCCAGCAGCTACGCTCGGCAGGGGGCTTACGAGCAGTACTTC.

The chain employs TRBV5-1 and TRBJ1-6, with 9 positions matching TRBD1. Looked up from germline, CDR1 is SGHRS and CDR2 is YFSETQ. With V trimmed by 0 bases and J by 7 bases, 2 bases remained unmatched. The CDR3 spans 15 residues. CDR3 amino acids: CASSLDRGRNSPLHF. In DNA form, the CDR3 reads TGCGCCAGCAGCTTGGACAGGGGGCGGAATTCACCCCTCCACTTT.

V is TRBV27 and J is TRBJ2-2, with 8 bases lining up with TRBD1. The germline CDR1 and CDR2 sequences are MNHEY and SMNVEV (reference sequence). The CDR3 covers 13 residues. After removal of 11 bases from V and 3 bases from J, the junction contained 5 bases not matched to a gene. The CDR3 coding sequence is TGTGCCGGGAGCAGGGGGCACACCGGGGAGCTGTTTTTT. Translating gives CAGSRGHTGELFF.

This sequence joins TRBV28 and TRBJ2-3; maybe TRBD2 (6 bases). V lost 3 bases and J lost 2, with 15 bases in between. Germline lookup yields CDR1 MDHEN and CDR2 SYDVKM. CDR3 length equals 16 residues. In DNA, the CDR3 is TGTGCCAGCAGTTTTCGGGAGACCCCGAACACAGATACGCAGTATTTT. This gives the protein CASSFRETPNTDTQYF.

This sequence joins TRBV25-1 and TRBJ1-4; tentative D call: TRBD1 (5 bases). The germline V gene has CDR1 MGHDK and CDR2 SYGVNS. Trimming removed 4 bases from V and 8 bases from J, with 5 bases in between. CDR3 length: 11 residues. The CDR3 DNA sequence: TGTGCCAGCAGTGGGGGCGAAAAACTGTTTTTT. It encodes CASSGGEKLFF.

The chain couples TRBV4-2 to TRBJ2-3; TRBD2 matches 9 bases. This CDR3 spans 16 amino acids. Germline CDR1 reads LGHNA; CDR2 reads YNFKEQ. The ends lost 4 bases at V and 0 bases at J; junction bases unmatched: 5. For the CDR3, the DNA is TGTGCCAGCAGCCCACCAAGCGGGGGGAGCACAGATACGCAGTATTTT. Protein sequence: CASSPPSGGSTDTQYF.

The sample holds one count of this clone. This rearrangement joins TRBV19 to TRBJ1-1; weak D call: TRBD1 (6 bases). The length of the CDR3 is 13 residues. Per the germline V gene, CDR1 is LNHDA and CDR2 is SQIVND (reference sequence). V lost 8 bases to trimming and J lost 0 bases, with 10 bases between them. DNA for the CDR3: TGTGCCAGTGCAGGGGCCTTGAACACTGAAGCTTTCTTT. This encodes CASAGALNTEAFF.

V and J are TRBV11-3 and TRBJ1-2; D remains unclear. Germline V CDR1 and CDR2: SGHNT, YENEEA. CDR3 size: 18 residues. Trimming left V 2 bases short and J 5 bases short, with 24 bases between. The CDR3 spells CASSLPRVAGWIGYGYTF. The CDR3 DNA follows: TGTGCCAGCAGCTTACCTCGGGTGGCGGGTTGGATAGGGTATGGCTACACCTTC.

The rearrangement joins TRBV6-1 to TRBJ1-5, with TRBD1 as a possible D gene (5 bases). V was trimmed by 2 bases and J by 3 bases, leaving 11 bases between them. The CDR3 loop spans 15 amino acids. Germline values: CDR1 MNHNS, CDR2 SASEGT. The CDR3 DNA sequence: TGTGCCAGCAGTGAAAAGGGACTGCACAATCAGCCCCAGCATTTT. Its protein is CASSEKGLHNQPQHF.

The genes are TRBV30 and TRBJ1-1; 8 nucleotides agree with TRBD1. The CDR3 is 15 amino acids. The trim removed 1 base at V and 5 bases at J, leaving 9 bases unmatched. Per germline, CDR1 GTSNPN and CDR2 SVGIG (reference sequence). CDR3: CAWSGPPQGATEAFF. Here the CDR3 DNA reads TGTGCCTGGAGTGGACCCCCGCAGGGGGCGACTGAAGCTTTCTTT.

This clone was picked up a small number of times. The gene calls are TRBV7-9 and TRBJ2-5; D perhaps matches TRBD1 (5 bases). The CDR3 length is 14 residues. CDR1 SEHNR and CDR2 FQNEAQ come from the germline V gene (reference sequence). V lost 4 bases and J lost 1, with 10 bases in between. As DNA, the CDR3 is TGTGCCAGCAGCTCCAGGGAAATCCAAGAGACCCAGTACTTC. Translation gives CASSSREIQETQYF.

This chain joins TRBV4-1 and TRBJ2-2; TRBD2 agrees at 8 bases. J gave up 6 bases and V 1 base, and 10 bases lay outside the gene matches. Germline lookup yields CDR1 MGHRA and CDR2 YSYEKL. The CDR3 runs to 17 residues. CDR3 DNA sequence: TGCGCCAGCAGCCAAGGGGGTCGACGGGGGGGCCCCGGGGAGCTGTTTTTT. Its translation: CASSQGGRRGGPGELFF.

The chain couples TRBV5-4 to TRBJ2-3; D gene unclear. Per germline, CDR1 SGHNT and CDR2 YYREEE (reference sequence). The CDR3 totals 14 residues. V was clipped by 1 base and J by 4 bases, with 10 bases between them. CDR3 sequence: CASSLWVASDTQYF. CDR3 in DNA: TGTGCCAGCAGCTTGTGGGTAGCTTCAGATACGCAGTATTTT.

The genes are TRBV5-5 and TRBJ1-1, with 11 bases aligning to TRBD1. V trimming: 6 bases; J trimming: 1 base; junction bases outside the gene matches: 20. This CDR3 comprises 20 residues. Per the germline V gene, CDR1 is SGHKS and CDR2 is YYEKEE (reference sequence). The CDR3 nucleotides read TGTGCCAGCACAATGAGTGGGGGGACAGGGGGGGTCACTTCGAACACTGAAGCTTTCTTT. Translated: CASTMSGGTGGVTSNTEAFF.

This clone showed up just a few times. The chain joins TRBV6-6 to TRBJ2-7, with D perhaps matching TRBD1 (6 bases). CDR1 MNHNY and CDR2 SVGAGI come from the germline V gene (reference sequence). The CDR3 is 15 residues long. Trimming left V 2 bases short and J 2 bases short, with 13 bases between. CDR3 region: CASSYGQGLPYEQYF. In nucleotides, the CDR3 is TGTGCCAGCAGTTACGGGCAGGGGTTACCCTACGAGCAGTACTTC.

V usage is TRBV25-1 and J usage is TRBJ2-3; 12 positions match TRBD2. Germline V gene sequence: CDR1 MGHDK, CDR2 SYGVNS. This CDR3 comprises 15 residues. V shed 6 bases, J shed 2 bases, and the junction held 3 bases outside the gene matches. CDR3 DNA sequence: TGTGCCAGCAGAGGGACTAGCGGGTTCACAGATACGCAGTATTTT. It is translated as CASRGTSGFTDTQYF.

The chain has TRBV18 and TRBJ1-2; D is undetermined. The CDR3 is 15 residues long. CDR1 KGHSH and CDR2 LQKENI come from the germline V gene. Between the trimmed V and J ends, which lost 0 bases and 0 bases, there was a span of 8 bases. Here the CDR3 DNA reads TGTGCCAGCTCACCACCCCGGGAAGCTAACTATGGCTACACCTTC. Protein: CASSPPREANYGYTF. Variable domain in full (rest from reference TRBV18 and TRBJ1-2): NAGVMQNPRHLVRRRGQEARLRCSPMKGHSHVYWYRQLPEEGLKFMVYLQKENIIDESGMPKERFSAEFPKEGPSILRIQQVVRGDSAAYFCASSPPREANYGYTFGSGTRLTVV.

The rearrangement joins TRBV19 to TRBJ1-5; 9 nucleotides match TRBD1. The junction had 13 bases not matched to a gene; V was cut back by 6 bases and J by 7 bases. This CDR3 has 16 amino acids. In germline, CDR1 is LNHDA, CDR2 SQIVND (reference sequence). CDR3 sequence: CASSRQGVAIKQPQHF. The CDR3 coding sequence is TGTGCCAGTAGCAGACAGGGGGTGGCTATTAAACAGCCCCAGCATTTT.

This rearrangement joins TRBV2 to TRBJ1-2, with D possibly TRBD1 on 6 matching bases. The CDR3 consists of 14 residues. Trimming removed 7 bases from V and 4 bases from J, with 16 bases in between. Germline V gene data show CDR1 as SNHLY and CDR2 as FYNNEI. CDR3 nucleotide sequence: TGTGCCAGCATCCACCCAGGGGCGAGCTATGGCTACACCTTC. This translates into CASIHPGASYGYTF.

This chain joins TRBV5-6 and TRBJ2-2; 7 nucleotides match TRBD1. The CDR3 extends over 14 amino acids. With V trimmed by 5 bases and J by 4 bases, 5 bases remained unmatched. Looked up from germline, CDR1 is SGHDT and CDR2 is YYEEEE. The chain's CDR3 is CASRQGSLTGELFF. For the CDR3, the DNA is TGTGCCAGCAGACAGGGGTCCCTCACCGGGGAGCTGTTTTTT. Full variable domain (outside the CDR3, taken from reference TRBV5-6 and TRBJ2-2): DAGVTQSPTHLIKTRGQQVTLRCSPKSGHDTVSWYQQALGQGPQFIFQYYEEEERQRGNFPDRFSGHQFPNYSSELNVNALLLGDSALYLCASRQGSLTGELFFGEGSRLTVL.

The chain is built from TRBV7-9 and TRBJ1-2; tentatively, D is TRBD1 (6 bases). V lost 3 bases to trimming and J lost 6 bases, with 23 bases between them. CDR1 and CDR2 (germline): SEHNR, FQNEAQ (reference sequence). The CDR3 totals 17 residues. CDR3 amino acids: CASSFLWPSGENDGYTF. CDR3 DNA sequence: TGTGCCAGCAGCTTTCTATGGCCCTCAGGGGAAAATGATGGCTACACCTTC.

The rearrangement uses TRBV7-2 and TRBJ2-7; perhaps TRBD1 as D (5 bases). CDR1 is SGHTA, CDR2 FQGNSA, per germline. The CDR3 runs to 15 residues. Trimming shortened V by 8 bases and J by 1 base, and 18 bases separated the two germline ends. This CDR3 is CASAPTTAKSYEQYF. The CDR3 nucleotides are TGTGCCAGCGCCCCAACGACAGCTAAGTCCTACGAGCAGTACTTC.

This clone was observed a few times. The rearrangement joins TRBV19 to TRBJ1-1; D is perhaps TRBD1 (5 bases). This CDR3 comprises 14 residues. Germline CDR1 and CDR2: LNHDA and SQIVND (reference sequence). Trimming pared 5 bases from V and 2 bases from J, leaving 12 bases between. DNA of the CDR3: TGTGCCAGTAGTCCCGACGGGACTAACACTGAAGCTTTCTTT. It encodes CASSPDGTNTEAFF.